Here is one T cell receptor beta chain with its context. Antigen: not known. This sample is part of a study of beta chain features in type 1 diabetes. Study summary: Patients shared similar age, gender and cell yields with healthy donors.

This CDR3 contains 16 residues. CDR1 is SEHNR, CDR2 FQNEAQ, per germline (reference sequence). V lost 1 base and J lost 4; bases outside the gene matches: 7. Isolated RNA was reverse transcribed in full, so expressed TCRB transcripts were sequenced. Some clones are missing from TCRdb's copy, which holds only in-frame ones; the method was immunoSEQ multiplex PCR. The data contain 200,000 to 250,000 clones, roughly 14% of them singletons. Study conclusions and caveats: Whether TCRB rearrangement is influenced by HLA type went unresolved here. In the patient group, naive, central memory and Treg TCRB repertoires seemed more alike than in the healthy donor group.

Each population that was sorted was more than 95% pure. The TCR was taken from a woman aged 40 to 49 in good health. The rearrangement uses TRBV7-9 and TRBJ1-2; 9 bases are shared with TRBD1. Sequenced input: naive CD4+ T cells from blood. The CDR3 nucleotides read TGTGCCAGCAGCTTAGACGGGACAGGGTTTGGCTATGGCTACACCTTC. Translation: CASSLDGTGFGYGYTF.